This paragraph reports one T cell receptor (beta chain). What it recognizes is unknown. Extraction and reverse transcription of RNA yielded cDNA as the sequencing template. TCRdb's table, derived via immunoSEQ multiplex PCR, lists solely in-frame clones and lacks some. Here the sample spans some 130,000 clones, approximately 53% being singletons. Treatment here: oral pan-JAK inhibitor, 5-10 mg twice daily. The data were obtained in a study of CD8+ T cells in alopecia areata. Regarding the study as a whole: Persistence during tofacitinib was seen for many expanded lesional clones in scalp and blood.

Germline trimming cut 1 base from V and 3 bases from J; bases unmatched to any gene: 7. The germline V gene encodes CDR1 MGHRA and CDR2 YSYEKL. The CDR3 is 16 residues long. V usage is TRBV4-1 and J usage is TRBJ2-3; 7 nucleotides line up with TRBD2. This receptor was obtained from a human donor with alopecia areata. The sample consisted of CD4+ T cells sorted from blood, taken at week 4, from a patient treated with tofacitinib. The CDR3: CASSQVLGGGTDTQYF. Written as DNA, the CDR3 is TGCGCCAGCAGCCAAGTTCTGGGGGGGGGAACAGATACGCAGTATTTT.